This T cell receptor (beta chain) was sequenced for a study of blood T cell repertoires in COVID-19. Looking at the study overall: From T cells, B-cell-depleted T cells, or PBMCs came the material, which was cDNA or gDNA.

CDR1 is MDHEN and CDR2 is SYDVKM in the germline V gene. The CDR3 runs to 14 residues. V was shortened by 8 bases and J by 2 bases, with 15 bases between the two germline ends. Original data processing: By means of reference gene primer amplification, nucleated cell counts were estimated. Sequencing used immunoSEQ multiplex PCR; TCRdb keeps in-frame clones, though not all of them. V, J and clone size derive from that table, while D and trimming were established from the DNA sequence. This table has more than 85,000 clones, approximately 87% appearing once. J is TRBJ1-2 and V is TRBV28; the D is unclear. Sequencing was done on a sample of peripheral blood. This TCR came from an older woman with acute or convalescent COVID-19. The CDR3 coding sequence is TGTGCCAGCCGGCCGGCAGACATCAACTATGGCTACACCTTC. It yields the protein CASRPADINYGYTF.